This T cell receptor (beta chain) was sequenced during a study of control samples from healthy donors and cancer patients. Only in-frame clones appear in the TCRdb table, and some are missing; sequencing was by immunoSEQ multiplex PCR. The table has roughly 120,000 clones, more than 75% seen once. The sample comprised blood. This clonotype originated in a man under 40 in good health.

CDR3 loop: CASSLAGQGYEKLFF. The CDR3 DNA is TGTGCCAGCAGCTTAGCGGGGCAGGGATACGAAAAACTGTTTTTT. The gene calls are TRBV7-6 and TRBJ1-4; weak D call: TRBD1 (5 bases). CDR3 length: 15 residues. Germline-derived CDR1 and CDR2 are SGHVS and FNYEAQ. V was trimmed by 0 bases and J by 8 bases, leaving 13 bases between them.